One TCR beta chain is described in this entry. Its antigen is currently unknown. This specimen comes from a study of vaccination and CD4 T cells after COVID-19. V shed 5 bases and J shed 4 bases, with 8 bases lying between them. Germline CDR1 reads MGHDK; CDR2 reads SYGVNS. The CDR3 contains 12 residues. Noted treatment: approximately 9-day PBMC culture with coronavirus spike peptide pools or control peptides (ViraFEST assay). From the unexposed donor, CD4+ T cells were collected ahead of the COVID-19 pandemic (2011-2018). With the Oncomine TCR Beta short-read assay, DNA from cultured CD4+ T cells was sequenced. TCRdb analysed the PCR reads with MiXCR anew, one entry per CDR3 protein. The sample consists of thousands of distinct CDR3 sequences, around half of them appearing once.

Sample: CD4+ T cells from blood, cultured in vitro. The chain recombines TRBV25-1 with TRBJ1-2; D remains ambiguous. This clonotype was sampled from a human donor in good health. The DNA of the CDR3 is TGTGCCAGCAGTAGGGAAGCCTATGGCTACACCTTC. It is translated as CASSREAYGYTF.